The rows below give T cell receptor beta chains drawn from one sample of a study of CD8 T cells in ankylosing spondylitis. TCRdb passed the 5' RACE reads through MiXCR, listing each CDR3 protein once. The table has around 130,000 distinct CDR3 sequences, 7% to 10% seen once; the top ten hold about 3.6%. Sequencing input: blood, either unsorted or a sorted T cell fraction (not recorded which). The receptors derive from a male donor with ankylosing spondylitis or in good health (not recorded which). The CDR3 runs from the conserved cysteine through the conserved F or W. The order of the fields is J gene, D gene, clone size, V gene, CDR3 DNA, CDR3 protein. A D gene is named only where the DNA matches it firmly. Not all rows give a size; the values are once, few, many and, for expanded clones, a class.

j_call: TRBJ2-1; d_call: -; clone_size: many; v_call: TRBV27; cdr3_nt: TGTGCCAGCGGCCAGCTTGGGCGCAACGGGAATGAGCAGTTCTTC; cdr3_aa: CASGQLGRNGNEQFF
j_call: TRBJ2-1; d_call: -; clone_size: many; v_call: TRBV5-1; cdr3_nt: TGCGCCAGCAGCTTGGAGGAGTGGCCAAGCTCCTACAATGAGCAGTTCTTC; cdr3_aa: CASSLEEWPSSYNEQFF
j_call: TRBJ2-5; d_call: -; clone_size: many; v_call: TRBV4-3; cdr3_nt: TGCGCCAGCAGCAGAAGTCGGGGCCCTGAAGAGACCCAGTACTTC; cdr3_aa: CASSRSRGPEETQYF
j_call: TRBJ2-7; d_call: -; clone_size: -; v_call: TRBV28; cdr3_nt: TGTGCCAGCAGCAAAGGTTGGCAGGGGTCTTTCTTC; cdr3_aa: CASSKGWQGSFF
j_call: TRBJ2-1; d_call: TRBD2; clone_size: many; v_call: TRBV6-6; cdr3_nt: TGTGCCAGCAGATCTTCGGGAGGGGATGAGCAGTTCTTC; cdr3_aa: CASRSSGGDEQFF
j_call: TRBJ1-1; d_call: -; clone_size: many; v_call: TRBV11-3; cdr3_nt: TGTGCCAGCAGCTTAGGACGCACTGAAGCTTTCTTT; cdr3_aa: CASSLGRTEAFF
j_call: TRBJ2-5; d_call: -; clone_size: many; v_call: TRBV5-1; cdr3_nt: TGCGCCAGCAGCCCGACAGTCCAAGAGACCCAGTACTTC; cdr3_aa: CASSPTVQETQYF
j_call: TRBJ1-1; d_call: -; clone_size: many; v_call: TRBV20-1; cdr3_nt: TGCAGTGCTAGAGGAGGGACGGTGGGCACTGAAGCTTTCTTT; cdr3_aa: CSARGGTVGTEAFF
j_call: TRBJ2-7; d_call: TRBD1; clone_size: many; v_call: TRBV19; cdr3_nt: TGTGCCAGTAGTGCCGGACCCGGGACAGGTGCCTACGAGCAGTACTTC; cdr3_aa: CASSAGPGTGAYEQYF
j_call: TRBJ2-7; d_call: -; clone_size: many; v_call: TRBV7-9; cdr3_nt: TGTGCCAGCAGCCCCACAGACTACGAGCAGTACTTC; cdr3_aa: CASSPTDYEQYF
j_call: TRBJ2-7; d_call: -; clone_size: -; v_call: TRBV7-2; cdr3_nt: TGTGCCAGCAGCTTAGGGAACCCCTACTCCTACGAGCAGTACTTC; cdr3_aa: CASSLGNPYSYEQYF
j_call: TRBJ2-1; d_call: -; clone_size: -; v_call: TRBV7-2; cdr3_nt: TGTGCCAGCAGCTTCGCAAGCGCCGGGGTCTACAATGAGCAGTTCTTC; cdr3_aa: CASSFASAGVYNEQFF
j_call: TRBJ1-5; d_call: -; clone_size: many; v_call: TRBV15; cdr3_nt: TGTGCCACCAGCCGTGGCGGAGGTTATCAGCCCCAGCATTTT; cdr3_aa: CATSRGGGYQPQHF
j_call: TRBJ2-7; d_call: -; clone_size: many; v_call: TRBV23-1; cdr3_nt: TGCGCCAGCAGTTTTTGGCAGTACTTC; cdr3_aa: CASSFWQYF
j_call: TRBJ2-5; d_call: -; clone_size: -; v_call: TRBV29-1; cdr3_nt: TGCAGCGTTCGGCTTTCTGGGGAGACCCAGTACTTC; cdr3_aa: CSVRLSGETQYF
j_call: TRBJ2-3; d_call: TRBD2; clone_size: -; v_call: TRBV4-2; cdr3_nt: TGTGCCAGCAGCCAACCTGATGGGACTAGCGGGAGGGCTGACTCAGATACGCAGTATTTT; cdr3_aa: CASSQPDGTSGRADSDTQYF
j_call: TRBJ2-6; d_call: TRBD1; clone_size: many; v_call: TRBV5-1; cdr3_nt: TGCGCCAGCAGCGACAGGGTTTCTAATGGGGCCAACGTCCTGACTTTC; cdr3_aa: CASSDRVSNGANVLTF
j_call: TRBJ2-7; d_call: TRBD2; clone_size: many; v_call: TRBV9; cdr3_nt: TGTGCCAGCAACCCGAGCGGGAGCTCTCCCAACGAGCAGTACTTC; cdr3_aa: CASNPSGSSPNEQYF
j_call: TRBJ2-7; d_call: -; clone_size: few; v_call: TRBV7-2; cdr3_nt: TGTGCCAGCAGCTTAGGGGGCCTTTATTACGAGCAGTACTTC; cdr3_aa: CASSLGGLYYEQYF
j_call: TRBJ2-1; d_call: TRBD2; clone_size: -; v_call: TRBV4-2; cdr3_nt: TGTGCCAGCAGCCTAGGACTAGCGGGAAAAAGCTCCTACAATGAGCAGTTCTTC; cdr3_aa: CASSLGLAGKSSYNEQFF
j_call: TRBJ1-1; d_call: -; clone_size: -; v_call: TRBV5-1; cdr3_nt: TGCGCCAGCAGCTTGGATCTTGTCACCATGAACACTGAAGCTTTCTTT; cdr3_aa: CASSLDLVTMNTEAFF
j_call: TRBJ2-7; d_call: -; clone_size: many; v_call: TRBV7-2; cdr3_nt: TGTGCCAGCAACACGATCACTTGGGGCGAGCAGTACTTC; cdr3_aa: CASNTITWGEQYF
j_call: TRBJ2-3; d_call: -; clone_size: many; v_call: TRBV15; cdr3_nt: TGTGCCACCAGTATAAGGGTAGCGGCTAGCACAGATACGCAGTATTTT; cdr3_aa: CATSIRVAASTDTQYF
j_call: TRBJ2-3; d_call: TRBD1; clone_size: -; v_call: TRBV20-1; cdr3_nt: TGCAGTGCTATTCCTGGGACAGGGAGGAGCACAGATACGCAGTATTTT; cdr3_aa: CSAIPGTGRSTDTQYF
j_call: TRBJ2-5; d_call: -; clone_size: many; v_call: TRBV12-3/TRBV12-4; cdr3_nt: TGTGCCAGCAGTTTCGATTCAAACCAAGAGACCCAGTACTTC; cdr3_aa: CASSFDSNQETQYF
j_call: TRBJ1-1; d_call: -; clone_size: many; v_call: TRBV20-1; cdr3_nt: TGCAGTGCCCAGACAAGGCCAGCGGAAAAGACTGAAGCTTTCTTT; cdr3_aa: CSAQTRPAEKTEAFF
j_call: TRBJ2-1; d_call: -; clone_size: many; v_call: TRBV10-3; cdr3_nt: TGTGCCATCAGTGATCAGTCTCAAGAGCAGTTCTTC; cdr3_aa: CAISDQSQEQFF
j_call: TRBJ1-4; d_call: TRBD1; clone_size: many; v_call: TRBV7-8; cdr3_nt: TGTGCCAGCAGCTTAAGGGCTGTGGGACAGGGAAAGAGGGTCGGTGAAAAACTGTTTTTT; cdr3_aa: CASSLRAVGQGKRVGEKLFF
j_call: TRBJ1-5; d_call: -; clone_size: many; v_call: TRBV28; cdr3_nt: TGTGCCAGCAGTTTAAAGTTGGGGTATAGCAATCAGCCCCAGCATTTT; cdr3_aa: CASSLKLGYSNQPQHF
j_call: TRBJ2-2; d_call: TRBD1; clone_size: many; v_call: TRBV20-1; cdr3_nt: TGCAGTGCTAGAGATGGACAGGAAAACACCGGGGAGCTGTTTTTT; cdr3_aa: CSARDGQENTGELFF
j_call: TRBJ2-7; d_call: -; clone_size: many; v_call: TRBV15; cdr3_nt: TGTGCCACCAGCAGAGAAATCTTCGGGGCCTCCTACGAGCAGTACTTC; cdr3_aa: CATSREIFGASYEQYF
j_call: TRBJ2-7; d_call: -; clone_size: -; v_call: TRBV29-1; cdr3_nt: TGCAGCGTTGCTTCTGGCGGAACCTACGAGCAGTACTTC; cdr3_aa: CSVASGGTYEQYF
j_call: TRBJ2-2; d_call: -; clone_size: many; v_call: TRBV7-8; cdr3_nt: TGTGCCAGCAGCTCCTTTTCCGCAGGGGAAACCGGGGAGCTGTTTTTT; cdr3_aa: CASSSFSAGETGELFF
j_call: TRBJ2-3; d_call: -; clone_size: -; v_call: TRBV7-8; cdr3_nt: TGTGCCAGCAGCGACCGGGCCCAATATAGAAATACGCAGTATTTT; cdr3_aa: CASSDRAQYRNTQYF
j_call: TRBJ2-1; d_call: -; clone_size: many; v_call: TRBV4-3; cdr3_nt: TGCGCCAGCACTCCAGGGGGGGCAGGGGATAATGAGCAGTTCTTC; cdr3_aa: CASTPGGAGDNEQFF
j_call: TRBJ2-7; d_call: TRBD2; clone_size: few; v_call: TRBV5-1; cdr3_nt: TGCGCCAGCAGCTTAGGACTAGCGGGAGGCGTAACCTACGAGCAGTACTTC; cdr3_aa: CASSLGLAGGVTYEQYF
j_call: TRBJ2-2; d_call: -; clone_size: many; v_call: TRBV29-1; cdr3_nt: TGCAGCGTTGAAGAGCCGAACACCGGGGAGCTGTTTTTT; cdr3_aa: CSVEEPNTGELFF
j_call: TRBJ1-2; d_call: -; clone_size: few; v_call: TRBV29-1; cdr3_nt: TGCAGCGTTGAAGAAACCCCCGGGACACACTATGGCTACACCTTC; cdr3_aa: CSVEETPGTHYGYTF